This T cell receptor beta chain was found in a study of shared clonotypes between healthy human individuals. Study-wide background: CD4 naive and CD4 memory each took three plates per donor, while CD8 naive took two and CD8 memory one.

V gave up 6 bases and J gave up 4 bases; unmatched junction bases: 6. This CDR3 is 14 amino acids long. Germline CDR1 reads SGHDN; CDR2 reads FVKESK. Clones were sequenced by immunoSEQ multiplex PCR, and TCRdb holds only the in-frame ones, with some missing. The sample lists 190,000 or so clones; 66% were seen once. The V gene is TRBV14, the J gene TRBJ1-1; 9 bases are shared with TRBD1. Sequenced sample: memory CD4+ T cells sorted from blood. Stated subset: CD45RA-negative fraction. This clonotype originated in a man younger than 40 in good health. The DNA for the CDR3 is TGTGCCAGCAGGGACAGGGGAACGGTCACTGAAGCTTTCTTT. This sequence encodes CASRDRGTVTEAFF.